These 11 T cell receptor beta chains originate from one sample sequenced in a study of CD8 T cells in Susac syndrome. An amount of RNA that ranged from roughly 0.5 to 1 ug was reverse transcribed with random hexamers. From the immunoSEQ multiplex PCR reads, TCRdb called clonotypes with MiXCR, one entry per CDR3 protein. This table has approximately 70,000 distinct CDR3 sequences, roughly 94% appearing once. Material for sequencing was CD8+ T cells from PBMCs. All receptors come from a human donor in good health.

CDR3 sequence: CASSPVDGGSSYNEQFF. The CDR3 DNA reads as TGTGCCAGCAGCCCCGTGGACGGGGGGAGCTCCTACAATGAGCAGTTCTTC. The chain links TRBV3-1 to TRBJ2-1; TRBD2 matches 7 bases. Losses at the gene ends were 4 bases for V and 0 bases for J; bases not matched to a gene: 9. Germline-derived CDR1 and CDR2 are LGHDT and YNNKEL (reference sequence). CDR3 length: 17 amino acids.

This clonotype has only one observation. The chain employs TRBV2 and TRBJ2-1, with TRBD2 matching over 7 bases. Trimming removed 4 bases from V and 3 bases from J; junction bases left unmatched: 6. The CDR3 spans 15 residues. Germline V gives CDR1 SNHLY, CDR2 FYNNEI. The CDR3 bases are TGTGCCAGCAGTGTTGGGGCTAGCGGCTACAATGAGCAGTTCTTC. Translated, it gives CASSVGASGYNEQFF.

The rearrangement links TRBV5-1 to TRBJ2-7; unclear D gene. Germline V gives CDR1 SGHRS, CDR2 YFSETQ. V shed 1 base and J shed 0 bases, with 2 bases lying between them. The CDR3 is made up of 12 amino acids. The CDR3 bases are TGCGCCAGCAGCTTGATCTCCTACGAGCAGTACTTC. This sequence encodes CASSLISYEQYF.

In this sample, this clonotype turned up once. The genes are TRBV7-2 and TRBJ1-6; 7 bases line up with TRBD1. The CDR3 has 15 amino acids. The J segment lost 7 bases and the V segment lost 5 bases, leaving 8 bases of the junction unmatched. The germline V gene encodes CDR1 SGHTA and CDR2 FQGNSA. The CDR3 loop is CASSPTIRGNSPLHF. The DNA for the CDR3 is TGTGCCAGCAGCCCTACCATCAGGGGGAATTCACCCCTCCACTTT.

The sample holds a few counts of this clonotype. CDR3 protein: CASSPRRTGELFF. As DNA, the CDR3 is TGTGCCAGCAGTCCCAGAAGAACCGGGGAGCTGTTTTTT. The rearrangement uses TRBV27 and TRBJ2-2; D is uncertain. V lost 5 bases and J lost 5, with 9 bases in between. The CDR3 spans 13 residues. The germline V gene has CDR1 MNHEY and CDR2 SMNVEV (reference sequence).

V and J are TRBV11-1 and TRBJ1-4; TRBD1 is a possible D gene (6 bases). From germline, CDR1 is SGHAT and CDR2 FQDESV (reference sequence). V was pared by 1 base and J by 4 bases, with 25 bases between. This CDR3 is 20 amino acids long. The CDR3 DNA reads TGTGCCAGCAGCTTAGGACCGGGACAAACGTTCGAGAGGGTTAATGAAAAACTGTTTTTT. It translates to CASSLGPGQTFERVNEKLFF. Complete variable domain (other parts from reference TRBV11-1 and TRBJ1-4): EAEVAQSPRYKITEKSQAVAFWCDPISGHATLYWYRQILGQGPELLVQFQDESVVDDSQLPKDRFSAERLKGVDSTLKIQPAELGDSAMYLCASSLGPGQTFERVNEKLFFGSGTQLSVL.

This clonotype has just one count. Sequence at one end of the junction differs from germline and may be a read error. The chain links TRBV29-1 to TRBJ1-1, with TRBD1 matching over 11 bases. Germline V gene sequence: CDR1 SQVTM, CDR2 ANQGSEA. CDR3 length: 12 amino acids. CDR3 coding DNA: TGCAGCGTAGATGGACAGGGGGCTGATGCTTTCTTT. Amino acid sequence: CSVDGQGADAFF. Supplemented by reference TRBV29-1 and TRBJ1-1, the full variable domain reads SAVISQKPSRDICQRGTSLTIQCQVDSQVTMMFWYRQQPGQSLTLIATANQGSEATYESGFVIDKFPISRPNLTFSTLTVSNMSPEDSSIYLCSVDGQGADAFFGQGTRLTVV.

The genes are TRBV24-1 and TRBJ1-1; D gene uncertain. Germline V gene data show CDR1 as KGHDR and CDR2 as SFDVKD. Trimming removed 2 bases from V and 8 bases from J, with 11 bases in between. There are 13 residues in the CDR3. CDR3 sequence reads: CATSDSWGGEAFF. The CDR3 nucleotides are TGTGCCACCAGTGATTCCTGGGGAGGGGAAGCTTTCTTT.

This chain joins TRBV12-3 or TRBV12-4 and TRBJ2-2; D unclear. Trimming shortened V by 1 base and J by 1 base, and 4 bases separated the two germline ends. The CDR3 contains 14 residues. The CDR3 nucleotides read TGTGCCAGCAGTTTAGAGGTGAACACCGGGGAGCTGTTTTTT. Translated: CASSLEVNTGELFF.

The genes are TRBV7-2 and TRBJ1-6; TRBD1 is a possible D gene (5 bases). The CDR3 length is 16 residues. The ends were cut back, 5 bases at V and 7 bases at J, with 18 bases in the middle. Per germline, CDR1 SGHTA and CDR2 FQGNSA. CDR3 nucleotides: TGTGCCAGCAGCCCCACGGTGAGACAGAGAAATTCACCCCTCCACTTT. As protein: CASSPTVRQRNSPLHF. Together with reference TRBV7-2 and TRBJ1-6, the CDR3 gives the full variable domain: GAGVSQSPSNKVTEKGKDVELRCDPISGHTALYWYRQSLGQGLEFLIYFQGNSAPDKSGLPSDRFSAERTGGSVSTLTIQRTQQEDSAVYLCASSPTVRQRNSPLHFGNGTRLTVT.

This chain uses TRBV15 with TRBJ2-2, with D maybe TRBD1 (5 bases). This CDR3 comprises 14 residues. Trimming cost V 5 bases and J 1 base, with 8 bases left between them. Germline loops: CDR1 LNHNV, CDR2 YYDKDF (reference sequence). Here the CDR3 DNA reads TGTGCCACCAGCCCGACAGAGAACACCGGGGAGCTGTTTTTT. Protein product: CATSPTENTGELFF.